Each of the 29 T cell receptor beta chains below was sequenced from the same sample in a study of T-cell memory formation after mild COVID-19. A single record per CDR3 protein comes from TCRdb applying MiXCR to the 5' RACE reads. Of about 430,000 distinct CDR3 sequences listed, roughly 26% were seen once; the top ten hold roughly 9.7%. The sequencing sample was made of PBMCs or a T cell subset sorted from them (not recorded which). All receptors derive from an adult woman who had mild COVID-19 (a few samples of this study predate the infection). Cell type and time point are not known.

This clonotype was found a few times. The chain uses TRBV12-3 or TRBV12-4 and TRBJ1-3; D might be TRBD1 (5 bases). V was cut by 5 bases and J by 0 bases, with 8 bases left in between. The CDR3 loop spans 14 amino acids. CDR3 region: CASSGGLSGNTIYF. CDR3 bases: TGTGCCAGCAGTGGGGGTCTCTCTGGAAACACCATATATTTT.

The V call is TRBV6-2 or TRBV6-3, the J call TRBJ1-2; TRBD1 agrees at 9 bases. This CDR3 region has 15 residues. V trimming: 0 bases; J trimming: 6 bases; junction bases outside the gene matches: 5. CDR1 and CDR2 from the germline V gene are MNHEY and SVGEGT. The DNA of the CDR3 is TGTGCCAGCAGTTACTCGGACAGGGGTATAAATGGCTACACCTTC. Translation: CASSYSDRGINGYTF.

J is TRBJ1-2 and V is TRBV5-5; tentatively, D is TRBD1 (6 bases). V lost 0 bases to trimming and J lost 4 bases, with 16 bases between them. Per germline, CDR1 SGHKS and CDR2 YYEKEE (reference sequence). The CDR3 consists of 16 residues. The CDR3 DNA sequence: TGTGCCAGCAGCTTGGATGCTGGGGGCCCGGGCTATGGCTACACCTTC. It specifies CASSLDAGGPGYGYTF.

This clonotype was recorded a few times. The chain employs TRBV5-1 and TRBJ2-7, with 7 bases fitting TRBD1. The CDR3 length is 14 residues. Germline V gene lookup returns CDR1 SGHRS and CDR2 YFSETQ. V shed 1 base, J shed 4 bases, and the junction held 5 bases outside the gene matches. CDR3 region: CASSLRGGSYEQYF. The CDR3 region has the DNA TGCGCCAGCAGCTTGAGAGGGGGCAGTTACGAGCAGTACTTC.

The chain combines TRBV20-1 with TRBJ2-2; 8 bases agree with TRBD2. V was clipped by 3 bases and J by 1 base; unmatched bases: 1. This CDR3 spans 14 amino acids. Germline V gene data show CDR1 as DFQATT and CDR2 as SNEGSKA (reference sequence). CDR3 protein: CSASAGGNTGELFF. As DNA, the CDR3 is TGCAGTGCTAGTGCGGGAGGGAACACCGGGGAGCTGTTTTTT.

V is TRBV7-9 and J is TRBJ1-4; 7 nucleotides match TRBD1. Germline V gives CDR1 SEHNR, CDR2 FQNEAQ (reference sequence). The junction had 11 bases not matched to a gene; V was cut back by 2 bases and J by 2 bases. The CDR3 consists of 18 residues. In DNA form, the CDR3 reads TGTGCCAGCAGCTTACCTACGGGACAGACAGTTACTAATGAAAAACTGTTTTTT. Its protein product is CASSLPTGQTVTNEKLFF.

This CDR3 is CSAGKTGTEKLFF. Here the CDR3 DNA reads TGCAGTGCTGGTAAAACAGGGACGGAAAAACTGTTTTTT. The rearrangement links TRBV20-1 to TRBJ1-4; TRBD1 is a possible D gene (6 bases). V was pared by 5 bases and J by 8 bases, with 15 bases between. The germline CDR1 and CDR2 sequences are DFQATT and SNEGSKA (reference sequence). This CDR3 is 13 amino acids long.

This clonotype has only a few counts. The rearrangement joins TRBV4-1 to TRBJ1-3, with D unclear. From germline, CDR1 is MGHRA and CDR2 YSYEKL. The CDR3 sequence is 17 residues long. The V gene lost 4 bases and the J gene lost 0 bases, with 16 bases spanning the gap. DNA of the CDR3: TGCGCCAGCAGCCGCGTAGCTGGGATGGACTCTGGAAACACCATATATTTT. The encoded protein is CASSRVAGMDSGNTIYF.

The DNA for the CDR3 is TGTGCCAGCAGCGTAGACGACTATAGGACAGATACGCAGTATTTT. Translation gives CASSVDDYRTDTQYF. V is TRBV9 and J is TRBJ2-3; D perhaps matches TRBD2 (5 bases). The CDR3 has 15 residues. V lost 0 bases, J lost 3 bases, and 11 bases lay in between. Per germline, CDR1 SGDLS and CDR2 YYNGEE.

The chain recombines TRBV27 with TRBJ2-3; TRBD1 is a possible D gene (5 bases). V shed 7 bases and J shed 6 bases, with 14 bases lying between them. Germline V CDR1 and CDR2: MNHEY, SMNVEV (reference sequence). The CDR3 covers 13 residues. The CDR3 spells CASMGPGRDTQYF. Written as DNA, the CDR3 is TGTGCCAGCATGGGGCCAGGACGGGATACGCAGTATTTT.

This clonotype was recorded many times. The chain uses TRBV5-1 and TRBJ2-5, with 7 bases aligning to TRBD1. Germline V gives CDR1 SGHRS, CDR2 YFSETQ. J gave up 2 bases and V 4 bases, and 5 bases lay outside the gene matches. The CDR3 totals 14 residues. The CDR3 bases are TGCGCCAGCAGCCCGGGACAGTGGCAAGAGACCCAGTACTTC. Protein product: CASSPGQWQETQYF. The variable domain in full, completed from reference TRBV5-1 and TRBJ2-5, reads KAGVTQTPRYLIKTRGQQVTLSCSPISGHRSVSWYQQTPGQGLQFLFEYFSETQRNKGNFPGRFSGRQFSNSRSEMNVSTLELGDSALYLCASSPGQWQETQYFGPGTRLLVL.

The gene calls are TRBV30 and TRBJ2-6; D gene uncertain. CDR3 length: 17 residues. V lost 2 bases to trimming and J lost 0 bases, with 14 bases between them. Germline CDR1 and CDR2: GTSNPN and SVGIG (reference sequence). CDR3 DNA: TGTGCCTGGAGTTCCGGAACGGTTCCCTCTGGGGCCAACGTCCTGACTTTC. This sequence encodes CAWSSGTVPSGANVLTF.

This chain links TRBV9 with TRBJ1-2; D gene ambiguous. The V end lost 6 bases, the J end lost 4 bases, and 13 bases lay between the germline ends. CDR1 and CDR2 (germline): SGDLS, YYNGEE. The CDR3 totals 13 residues. The CDR3 bases are TGTGCCAGCAACCCAGAGAGTGGCTATGGCTACACCTTC. Translating gives CASNPESGYGYTF.

The chain couples TRBV5-1 to TRBJ2-7; maybe TRBD2 (6 bases). The CDR3 spans 16 residues. CDR1 SGHRS and CDR2 YFSETQ come from the germline V gene. V lost 4 bases, J lost 2 bases, and 19 bases lay in between. The CDR3: CASSPMVGGGTYEQYF. In nucleotides, the CDR3 is TGCGCCAGCAGCCCGATGGTCGGGGGAGGTACCTACGAGCAGTACTTC.

The sample holds a few counts of this clonotype. CDR3 coding DNA: TGCAGTGCCCCGGCGGGAGGGCCCGGTACAGATACGCAGTATTTT. This encodes CSAPAGGPGTDTQYF. The V and J genes are TRBV20-1 and TRBJ2-3, with TRBD2 matching 9 bases. V lost 6 bases and J lost 3; bases outside the gene matches: 10. The germline gives CDR1 DFQATT, CDR2 SNEGSKA (reference sequence). CDR3 size: 15 residues.

The chain joins TRBV3-1 to TRBJ2-7, with no clear D. Trimming stripped 2 bases from V and 9 bases from J, with 8 bases between. Germline V gives CDR1 LGHDT, CDR2 YNNKEL (reference sequence). This CDR3 region has 11 residues. The CDR3, as DNA: TGTGCCAGCAGCCAAACAGAGTGGCAGTACTTC. Translation: CASSQTEWQYF.

J is TRBJ2-1 and V is TRBV2; TRBD2 is a possible D gene (6 bases). CDR3 length: 14 residues. The V gene's germline CDR1 is SNHLY and CDR2 FYNNEI. V gave up 4 bases and J gave up 5 bases, with 12 bases separating them. The CDR3 reads CASSVGTPNNEQFF. As DNA, the CDR3 is TGTGCCAGCAGTGTAGGGACTCCAAACAATGAGCAGTTCTTC.

A few counts support this clonotype. The V and J genes are TRBV6-5 and TRBJ1-5; possibly TRBD1 for D (6 bases). The V end lost 6 bases, the J end lost 2 bases, and 14 bases lay between the germline ends. Germline CDR1 and CDR2: MNHEY and SVGAGI. The CDR3 consists of 15 residues. CDR3 DNA: TGTGCCAGCAGCCCCGACAGGACGCGCAATCAGCCCCAGCATTTT. The encoded protein is CASSPDRTRNQPQHF.

The chain recombines TRBV7-7 with TRBJ2-7; D uncertain. The germline V and J ends were trimmed by 4 bases and 1 base, with 8 bases remaining between them. Germline assignment: CDR1 SSHAT and CDR2 FNYEAQ (reference sequence). The CDR3 has 13 amino acids. The chain's CDR3 is CASSWGPSYEQYF. The CDR3 DNA is TGTGCCAGCAGCTGGGGTCCTTCCTACGAGCAGTACTTC.

The chain carries TRBV4-2 and TRBJ2-5; D unresolved. With 0 bases removed from V and 9 bases from J, the gap between germline ends came to 14 bases. The CDR3 extends over 14 amino acids. Germline V lookup: CDR1 LGHNA, CDR2 YNFKEQ. CDR3 DNA: TGTGCCAGCAGCCAAGAGGGGAATCTGGTGGCCCAGTACTTC. It specifies CASSQEGNLVAQYF.

The chain has TRBV11-2 and TRBJ2-5; 8 nucleotides agree with TRBD2. Germline values: CDR1 SGHAT, CDR2 FQNNGV. V shed 5 bases, J shed 1 base, and the junction held 9 bases outside the gene matches. CDR3 length equals 16 residues. In DNA form, the CDR3 reads TGTGCCAGCAGCCCATTCAGCGGGGGACCCCAAGAGACCCAGTACTTC. This sequence encodes CASSPFSGGPQETQYF.

The chain carries TRBV3-1 and TRBJ1-5; D gene ambiguous. V lost 1 base, J lost 7 bases, and 11 bases lay in between. This CDR3 region has 14 residues. Germline V lookup: CDR1 LGHDT, CDR2 YNNKEL (reference sequence). The CDR3 spells CASSQGGSWQPQHF. The DNA of the CDR3 is TGTGCCAGCAGCCAAGGTGGTAGTTGGCAGCCCCAGCATTTT.

This clonotype came up a few times. The J gene is TRBJ2-3, the V gene TRBV12-3 or TRBV12-4; 12 bases fit TRBD2. Unmatched junction bases numbered 8, after V lost 6 bases and J lost 7 bases. The CDR3 totals 15 residues. The CDR3 loop reads CASSLLAGGLNTQYF. CDR3 nucleotide sequence: TGTGCCAGCAGCTTGCTAGCGGGAGGGCTGAATACGCAGTATTTT.

This clonotype showed up just a few times. The chain employs TRBV5-1 and TRBJ1-2; no clear D. V was clipped by 0 bases and J by 4 bases, with 10 bases between them. Per germline, CDR1 SGHRS and CDR2 YFSETQ. This CDR3 spans 14 amino acids. CDR3 protein: CASSLDSRSYGYTF. For the CDR3, the DNA is TGCGCCAGCAGCTTGGACAGCCGGTCCTATGGCTACACCTTC.

The chain has TRBV6-1 and TRBJ2-7, with 7 positions matching TRBD1. The V gene end was trimmed by 3 bases and the J gene end by 5 bases; junction bases not matched to a gene: 4. The CDR3 loop spans 13 amino acids. Germline loops: CDR1 MNHNS, CDR2 SASEGT. CDR3 amino acids: CASSENRGNEQYF. Written as DNA, the CDR3 is TGTGCCAGCAGTGAGAACAGGGGCAACGAGCAGTACTTC.

The J gene is TRBJ2-5, the V gene TRBV20-1; 12 bases agree with TRBD2. The V and J ends lost 6 bases and 5 bases, in that order; junction bases with no gene match: 25. CDR3 length equals 20 residues. Germline V gene lookup returns CDR1 DFQATT and CDR2 SNEGSKA (reference sequence). CDR3 coding DNA: TGCAGTGCCACCTTGCCTCCTTGGCTAGCGGGGGGGCCGGGGAGTGAGACCCAGTACTTC. As protein: CSATLPPWLAGGPGSETQYF.

This clonotype has more than one count but fewer than ten. The CDR3 nucleotides are TGTGCCAGCAGCCCCGTAGCCCCTGTGGGGAATGAGCAGTTCTTC. Amino acid sequence: CASSPVAPVGNEQFF. This sequence joins TRBV7-2 and TRBJ2-1; D gene unclear. Trimming left V 5 bases short and J 7 bases short, with 18 bases between. The V gene's germline CDR1 is SGHTA and CDR2 FQGNSA. The CDR3 has 15 amino acids.

J is TRBJ2-7 and V is TRBV4-2, with 9 bases fitting TRBD1. J lost 1 base, V lost 3 bases, and 7 bases had no gene match. The CDR3 covers 16 residues. CDR1 and CDR2 from the germline V gene are LGHNA and YNFKEQ. The DNA of the CDR3 is TGTGCCAGCAGCCAGAATCCGGGACAGGGATCCTACGAGCAGTACTTC. This encodes CASSQNPGQGSYEQYF.

This clonotype was seen a few times. J is TRBJ2-1 and V is TRBV7-2; D possibly corresponds to TRBD2 (6 bases). Trimming cost V 7 bases and J 8 bases, with 21 bases left between them. Germline CDR1 SGHTA, CDR2 FQGNSA. CDR3 length equals 15 residues. The CDR3: CASIYSGAPGDEQFF. CDR3 DNA sequence: TGTGCCAGCATCTACTCCGGGGCGCCGGGGGATGAGCAGTTCTTC.